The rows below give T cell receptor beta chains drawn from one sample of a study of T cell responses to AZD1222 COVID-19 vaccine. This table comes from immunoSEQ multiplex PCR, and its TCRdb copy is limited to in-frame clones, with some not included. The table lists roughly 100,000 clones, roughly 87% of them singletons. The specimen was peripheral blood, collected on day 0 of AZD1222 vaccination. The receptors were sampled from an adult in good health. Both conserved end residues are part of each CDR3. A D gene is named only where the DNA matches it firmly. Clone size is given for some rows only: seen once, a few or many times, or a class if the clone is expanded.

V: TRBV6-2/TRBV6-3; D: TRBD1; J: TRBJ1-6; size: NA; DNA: TGTGCCAGCACCCCGCTTGAGGCAGGGGGCTCTAATTCACCCCTCCACTTT; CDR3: CASTPLEAGGSNSPLHF
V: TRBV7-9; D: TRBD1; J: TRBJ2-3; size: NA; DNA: TGTGCCAGCAGCTTAGGGGGACAGGGTGCTGGAGATACGCAGTATTTT; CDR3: CASSLGGQGAGDTQYF
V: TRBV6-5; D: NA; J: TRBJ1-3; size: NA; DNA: TGTGCCAGCAGCATGGGCCCTGGAAACACCATATATTTT; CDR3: CASSMGPGNTIYF
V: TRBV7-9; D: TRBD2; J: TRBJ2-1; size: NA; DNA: TGTGCCAGCAGCTTAGGGGTTAGCGGGGTCAATGAGCAGTTCTTC; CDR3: CASSLGVSGVNEQFF
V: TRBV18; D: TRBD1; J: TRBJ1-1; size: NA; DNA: TGTGCCAGCTCACCAGGGTGGGGACAGAGCACTGAAGCTTTCTTT; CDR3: CASSPGWGQSTEAFF
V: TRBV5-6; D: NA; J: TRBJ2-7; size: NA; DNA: TGTGCCAGCAGCGCACCACAGGCCCACCTCTACGAGCAGTACTTC; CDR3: CASSAPQAHLYEQYF
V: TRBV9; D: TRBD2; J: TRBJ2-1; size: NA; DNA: TGTGCCAGCAGCAGGCGACTAGCGGGAGACTACAATGAGCAGTTCTTC; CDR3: CASSRRLAGDYNEQFF
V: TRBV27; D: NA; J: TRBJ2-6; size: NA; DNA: TGTGCCAGCAGTTTGTCCCGGTGGTTTGGGGCCAACGTCCTGACTTTC; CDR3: CASSLSRWFGANVLTF
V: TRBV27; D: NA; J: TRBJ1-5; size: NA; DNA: TGTGCCAGCAGTTTCCGTCGCAGGGGACAGCCCCAGCATTTT; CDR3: CASSFRRRGQPQHF
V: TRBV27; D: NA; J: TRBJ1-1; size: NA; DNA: TGTGCCAGCAGTTTACGGGGGGGCACTGAAGCTTTCTTT; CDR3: CASSLRGGTEAFF
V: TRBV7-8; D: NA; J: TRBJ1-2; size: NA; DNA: TGTGCCAGCAGCTTCGAAATTAACTATGGCTACACCTTC; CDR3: CASSFEINYGYTF
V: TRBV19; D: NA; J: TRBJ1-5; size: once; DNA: TGTGCCAGTGGCGAGACAGCGAACAATCAGCCCCAGCATTTT; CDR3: CASGETANNQPQHF
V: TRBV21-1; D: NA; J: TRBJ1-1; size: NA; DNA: TGTGCCAGCAGCAAAGCGCCTTTGGGGGTACTGAACACTGAAGCTTTCTTT; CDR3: CASSKAPLGVLNTEAFF
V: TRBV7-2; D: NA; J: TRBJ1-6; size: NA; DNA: TGTGCCAGCAGCTTAAATCCGGGGGCGGGGTCACCCCTCCACTTT; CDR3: CASSLNPGAGSPLHF
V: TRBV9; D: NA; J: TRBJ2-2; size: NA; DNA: TGTGCCAGCAGCGTCGGACGGTTGAACACCGGGGAGCTGTTTTTT; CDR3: CASSVGRLNTGELFF
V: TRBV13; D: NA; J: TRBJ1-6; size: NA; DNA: TGTGCCAGCATCCCGTGGGGCAGAAATAATTCACCCCTCCACTTT; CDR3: CASIPWGRNNSPLHF
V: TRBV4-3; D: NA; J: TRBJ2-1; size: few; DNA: TGCGCCAGCAGCCAAGATGCGGGAAGCTCCTACAATGAGCAGTTCTTC; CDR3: CASSQDAGSSYNEQFF
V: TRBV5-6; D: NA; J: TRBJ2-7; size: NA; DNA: TGTGCCAGCAGCTTCGGGACAACCTACGAGCAGTACTTC; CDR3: CASSFGTTYEQYF
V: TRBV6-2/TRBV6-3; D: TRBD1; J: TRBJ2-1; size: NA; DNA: TGTGCCAGCAGTCCGGGACAGCCCCTGGACAACTCCTACAATGAGCAGTTCTTC; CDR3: CASSPGQPLDNSYNEQFF
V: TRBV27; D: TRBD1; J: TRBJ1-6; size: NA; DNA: TGTGCCAGCAGCCCTTTGCTGGAACAGGGGGATAATTCACCCCTCCACTTT; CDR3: CASSPLLEQGDNSPLHF
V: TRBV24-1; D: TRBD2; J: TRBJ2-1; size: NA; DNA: TGTGCCACCAGTGACCCCCCTAGCGGGATGGGCTATGAGCAGTTCTTC; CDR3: CATSDPPSGMGYEQFF
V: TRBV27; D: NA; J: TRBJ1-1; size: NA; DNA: TGTGCCAGCAGTTTAGTTCCAGGGCTTGCTGAAGCTTTCTTT; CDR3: CASSLVPGLAEAFF
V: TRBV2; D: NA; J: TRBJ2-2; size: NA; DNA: TGTGCCAGCAGCCTAGCCACCGGGGAGCTGTTTTTT; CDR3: CASSLATGELFF
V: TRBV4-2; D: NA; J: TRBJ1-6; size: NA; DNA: TGTGCCAGCAGCGATAGGGGAGATTCACCCCTCCACTTT; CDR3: CASSDRGDSPLHF
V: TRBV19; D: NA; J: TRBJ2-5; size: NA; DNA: TGTGCCAGTACAGGGGGGGAAGAGACCCAGTACTTC; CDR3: CASTGGEETQYF
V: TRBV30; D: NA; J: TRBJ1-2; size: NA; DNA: TGTGCCTGGAGTTTCACAGGGAAAGAGTCGGGCTACACCTTC; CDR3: CAWSFTGKESGYTF
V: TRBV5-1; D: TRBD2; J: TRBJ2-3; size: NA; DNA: TGTGCCAGCAGCTTTTGGGGGGGAACAGATACGCAGTATTTT; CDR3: CASSFWGGTDTQYF
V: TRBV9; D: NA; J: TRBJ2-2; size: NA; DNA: TGTGCCAGCACCCCGGGTGCGAACACCGGGGAGCTGTTTTTT; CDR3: CASTPGANTGELFF
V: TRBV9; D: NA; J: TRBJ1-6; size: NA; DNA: TGTGCCAGCAGCGTCCGGGCCGATAATTCACCCCTCCACTTT; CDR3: CASSVRADNSPLHF
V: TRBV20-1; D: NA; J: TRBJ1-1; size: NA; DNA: TGCAGTGCTAGTCGTTTCCAGACGAACACTGAAGCTTTCTTT; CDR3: CSASRFQTNTEAFF
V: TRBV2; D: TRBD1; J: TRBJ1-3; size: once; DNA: TGTGCCAGCTTCAGGGGGCAGGCTGGAAACACCATATATTTT; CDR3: CASFRGQAGNTIYF
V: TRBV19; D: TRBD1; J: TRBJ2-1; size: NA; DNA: TGTGCCAGTAGTATACTACAGGGGGCAGGGAATGAGCAGTTCTTC; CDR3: CASSILQGAGNEQFF
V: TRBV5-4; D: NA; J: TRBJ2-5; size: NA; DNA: TGTGCCAGCGCTCCTCCCTTGTACCAAGAGACCCAGTACTTC; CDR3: CASAPPLYQETQYF
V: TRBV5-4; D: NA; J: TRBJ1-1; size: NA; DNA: TGTGCCAGCAGCTATTCTTCCACTGAAGCTTTCTTT; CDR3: CASSYSSTEAFF
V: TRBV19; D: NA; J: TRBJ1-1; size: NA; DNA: TGTGCCGCAACCGGGACCGGGCGCACTGAAGCTTTCTTT; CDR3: CAATGTGRTEAFF
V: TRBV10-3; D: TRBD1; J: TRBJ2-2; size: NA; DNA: TGTGCCATACCGGGACAGTCGAACACCGGGGAGCTGTTTTTT; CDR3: CAIPGQSNTGELFF
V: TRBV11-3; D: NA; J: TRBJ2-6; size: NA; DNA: TGTGCCAGCAGCTTAAGCTCTGGGGCCAACGTCCTGACTTTC; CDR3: CASSLSSGANVLTF
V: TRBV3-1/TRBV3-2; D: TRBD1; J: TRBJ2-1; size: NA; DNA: TGTGCCAGCAGCCATCAACGACAGGGAGCCTACAATGAGCAGTTCTTC; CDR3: CASSHQRQGAYNEQFF
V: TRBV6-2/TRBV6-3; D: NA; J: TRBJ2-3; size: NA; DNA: TGTGCCAGCAGTTCGCTCGAGAGACTTGGCACAGATACGCAGTATTTT; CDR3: CASSSLERLGTDTQYF
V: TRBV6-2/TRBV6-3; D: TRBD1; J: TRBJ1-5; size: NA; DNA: TGTGCCAGCAGCCCTCCCGGACAGGTTAGCAATCAGCCCCAGCATTTT; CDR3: CASSPPGQVSNQPQHF
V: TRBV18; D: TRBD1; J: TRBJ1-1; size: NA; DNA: TGTGCCAGCTCACCCCTCGACAGGGACCCCAATGAAGCTTTCTTT; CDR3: CASSPLDRDPNEAFF
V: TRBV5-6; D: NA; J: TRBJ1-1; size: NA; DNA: TGTGCCAGCAGCGGAACAAGTCCTGAAGCTTTCTTT; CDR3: CASSGTSPEAFF
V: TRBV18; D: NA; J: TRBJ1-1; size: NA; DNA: TGTGCCAGCTCACCGTTGAACACTGAAGCTTTCTTT; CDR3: CASSPLNTEAFF
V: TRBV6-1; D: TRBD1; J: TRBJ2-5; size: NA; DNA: TGTGCCAGCAGTGTACGGACAGGGAGATCCGCCACCCTCGGAGAGACCCAGTACTTC; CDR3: CASSVRTGRSATLGETQYF
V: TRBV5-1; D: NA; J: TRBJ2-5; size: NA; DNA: TGTGCCAGCAGCCCAGCGTTAAGTCAAGAGACCCAGTACTTC; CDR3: CASSPALSQETQYF
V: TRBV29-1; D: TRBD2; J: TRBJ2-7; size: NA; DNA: TGCAGCGTTGAAGTGGGCGGGGGCGAGCAGTACTTC; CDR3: CSVEVGGGEQYF
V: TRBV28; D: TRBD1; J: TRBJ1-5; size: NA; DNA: TGTGCCAGCAGTACGAGGACAGGAGGGACCCAGCCCCAGCATTTT; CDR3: CASSTRTGGTQPQHF
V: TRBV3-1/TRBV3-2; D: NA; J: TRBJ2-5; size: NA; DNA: TGTGCCAGCAGCCAAGATCTGGTAGCGGTCCGCCAAGAGACCCAGTACTTC; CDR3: CASSQDLVAVRQETQYF
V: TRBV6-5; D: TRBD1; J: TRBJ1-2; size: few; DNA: TGTGCCAGCAGGCCGGGACAGGGGGTTGGCTACACCTTC; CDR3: CASRPGQGVGYTF
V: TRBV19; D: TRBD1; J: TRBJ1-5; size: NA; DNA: TGTGCCAGTAGGGGACAGGGGGCAGGTCAGCCCCAGCATTTT; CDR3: CASRGQGAGQPQHF
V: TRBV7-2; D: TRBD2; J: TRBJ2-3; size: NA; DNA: TGTGCCAGCAGCTCCGCCGCGGGAGTCGGGACAGATACGCAGTATTTT; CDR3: CASSSAAGVGTDTQYF
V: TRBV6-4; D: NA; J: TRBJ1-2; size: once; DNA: TGTGCCAGCAGTGACTCGGCAGAAACTAACTATGGCTACACCTTC; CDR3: CASSDSAETNYGYTF
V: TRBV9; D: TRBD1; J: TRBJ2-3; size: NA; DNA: TGTGCCAGCAGCGACGGACAGGGGGTTCTAGATACGCAGTATTTT; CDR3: CASSDGQGVLDTQYF
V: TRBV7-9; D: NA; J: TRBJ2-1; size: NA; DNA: TGTGCCAGCAACCCGCCTTCCGGGACTCCCTCGCGTGCGCAGTTCTTC; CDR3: CASNPPSGTPSRAQFF
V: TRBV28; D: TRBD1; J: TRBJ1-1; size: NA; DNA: TGTGCCAGCAGTTTTAGTGACAGGGGAAGGACTGAAGCTTTCTTT; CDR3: CASSFSDRGRTEAFF
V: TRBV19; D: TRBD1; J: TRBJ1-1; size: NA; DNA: TGTGCCAGTAGTACCCGGACAGGGGTTCTAAACACTGAAGCTTTCTTT; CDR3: CASSTRTGVLNTEAFF
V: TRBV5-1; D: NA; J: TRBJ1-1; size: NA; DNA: TGTGCCAGCAGCCTTCAAGCGGACACTGAAGCTTTCTTT; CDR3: CASSLQADTEAFF
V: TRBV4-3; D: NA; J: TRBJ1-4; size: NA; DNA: TGCGCCAGCAGCCCTTACCTAGGGGGGCCCCCGACAACTAATGAAAAACTGTTTTTT; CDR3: CASSPYLGGPPTTNEKLFF